This TCR beta chain stems from a study of Graves' ophthalmopathy and Graves' hyperthyroidism. The study excluded patients with other autoimmune diseases, uncontrolled infections, pregnancy or lactation. Diagnosis relied on clinical symptoms, serum thyroxine, TRAb, thyroid ultrasound and orbital computed tomography. The authors amplified TCR beta CDR3 regions from RNA transcripts. RT-PCR in the first round used HTBI primers; a second-round multiplex PCR followed. TCRdb itself ran the multiplex PCR reads through MiXCR, one entry per CDR3 protein. The table lists 300,000 or so distinct CDR3 sequences, roughly 17% of them singletons. This clonotype was observed many times. Sequencing used peripheral blood. This TCR derives from an adult man with Graves' ophthalmopathy.

The CDR3, as DNA: TGTGCCAGCAGCCAAATGACAGAGGCGGCTTTCTTT. This gives the protein CASSQMTEAAFF. The chain is built from TRBV16 and TRBJ1-1, with D possibly being TRBD1 (5 bases). V was shortened by 2 bases and J by 11 bases, with 12 bases between the two germline ends. Germline CDR1 is KGHSY and CDR2 is FQNENV. CDR3 length equals 12 residues.